This T cell receptor beta chain was documented in a study of T cells in Graves' hyperthyroidism and ophthalmopathy. In germline, CDR1 is LGHNA, CDR2 YSLEER. The junction had 7 bases not matched to a gene; V was cut back by 0 bases and J by 4 bases. The CDR3 length is 16 residues. Using RNA transcripts as the source, TCR beta CDR3 regions were amplified. In the first-round RT-PCR of the TCR CDR3, the HTBI primer set was used. TCRdb independently ran MiXCR on the multiplex PCR reads; one entry per CDR3 protein. The sample consists of 500,000 to 700,000 distinct CDR3 sequences, 15% to 20% of them appearing once. This clonotype came up many times.

The clonotype originates from a woman aged 18-29 years with Graves' hyperthyroidism. The V and J genes are TRBV4-3 and TRBJ2-3; 7 nucleotides agree with TRBD2. The sequencing sample was made of blood. The CDR3 DNA reads TGCGCCAGCAGCCAAGATATGGGAGGGAGTGCAGATACGCAGTATTTT. Translation: CASSQDMGGSADTQYF.